Given below is one TCR beta chain in context. These data are taken from a study of blood T cell repertoires in COVID-19. Germline-derived CDR1 and CDR2 are SGHAT and FQNNGV. This CDR3 has 14 residues. V lost 3 bases, J lost 3 bases, and 4 bases stayed unmatched. The protocol was immunoSEQ multiplex PCR, while the TCRdb copy is restricted to in-frame clones and leaves out a portion. The repertoire holds roughly 100,000 clones, 92% seen once, with approximately 2% in the top ten. The TCR originated in a woman aged 45-65 years with COVID-19, enrolled during active disease. The sequenced material came from peripheral blood. This chain uses TRBV11-2 with TRBJ2-7; the match to TRBD1 covers 8 bases. CDR3 in amino acids: CASSLGTGHYEQYF. CDR3 nucleotides: TGTGCCAGCAGCTTGGGGACAGGACACTACGAGCAGTACTTC.